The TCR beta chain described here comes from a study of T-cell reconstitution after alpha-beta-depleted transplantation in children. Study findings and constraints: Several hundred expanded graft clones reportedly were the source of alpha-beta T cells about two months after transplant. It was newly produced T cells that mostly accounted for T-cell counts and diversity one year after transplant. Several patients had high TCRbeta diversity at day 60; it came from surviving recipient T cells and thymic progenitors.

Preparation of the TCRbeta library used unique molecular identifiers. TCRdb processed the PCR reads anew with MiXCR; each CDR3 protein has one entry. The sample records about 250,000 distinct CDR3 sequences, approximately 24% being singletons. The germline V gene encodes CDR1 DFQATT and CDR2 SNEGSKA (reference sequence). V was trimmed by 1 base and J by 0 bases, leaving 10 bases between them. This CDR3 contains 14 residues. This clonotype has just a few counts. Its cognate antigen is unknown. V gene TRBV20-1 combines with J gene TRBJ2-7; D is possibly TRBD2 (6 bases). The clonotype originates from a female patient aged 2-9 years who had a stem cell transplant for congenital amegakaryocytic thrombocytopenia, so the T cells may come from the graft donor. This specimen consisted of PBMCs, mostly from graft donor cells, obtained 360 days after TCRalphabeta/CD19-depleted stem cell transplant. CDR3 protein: CSARAGGVSYEQYF. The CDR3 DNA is TGCAGTGCTAGAGCCGGCGGGGTCTCCTACGAGCAGTACTTC.